These 15 T cell receptor beta chains came from one sample sequenced in a study of blood T cell repertoires in COVID-19. Sequencing used immunoSEQ multiplex PCR; TCRdb keeps in-frame clones, though not all of them. There are some 65,000 clones in the sample; roughly 80% occur only once, and less than 6% lies in the top ten. The sequencing sample was made of peripheral blood. The receptors were gathered from a woman in her 70s with acute or convalescent COVID-19.

The chain links TRBV3-1 (or the pseudogene TRBV3-2) to TRBJ1-4; 8 positions agree with TRBD1. This CDR3 has 15 amino acids. Germline V gene sequence: CDR1 LGHDT, CDR2 YNNKEL (reference sequence). V lost 5 bases, J lost 8 bases, and 10 bases stayed unmatched. The CDR3 is CASSSRQGREEKLFF. The CDR3 DNA reads as TGTGCCAGCAGCTCCAGACAGGGGAGGGAAGAAAAACTGTTTTTT.

The V gene is TRBV18, the J gene TRBJ2-5; 8 bases agree with TRBD2. V was pared by 6 bases and J by 1 base, with 1 base of the junction left unmatched. The CDR3 runs to 13 residues. Germline V CDR1 and CDR2: KGHSH, LQKENI. The CDR3 sequence is CASSRGGQETQYF. The CDR3, as DNA: TGTGCCAGCTCCCGGGGGGGCCAAGAGACCCAGTACTTC.

The chain employs TRBV11-2 and TRBJ2-1, with 7 nucleotides matching TRBD2. The V gene end was trimmed by 3 bases and the J gene end by 6 bases; junction bases not matched to a gene: 5. CDR1 is SGHAT and CDR2 is FQNNGV in the germline V gene. The CDR3 is made up of 14 amino acids. The CDR3 DNA reads TGTGCCAGCAGCTTGGCCAGACTAGCCAATGAGCAGTTCTTC. It is translated as CASSLARLANEQFF.

The V call is TRBV7-3, the J call TRBJ2-3; unclear D gene. The V end was cut by 2 bases, the J end by 2 bases, with 5 bases between. The CDR3 length is 13 residues. CDR1 is SGHTA and CDR2 is FQGTGA in the germline V gene. CDR3 sequence: CASSLVYTDTQYF. CDR3 sequence (DNA): TGTGCCAGCAGCTTAGTGTACACAGATACGCAGTATTTT.

J is TRBJ1-2 and V is TRBV7-3; 8 nucleotides align to TRBD1. The CDR3 is 15 residues long. V was pared by 2 bases and J by 3 bases, with 5 bases of the junction left unmatched. Germline V gene sequence: CDR1 SGHTA, CDR2 FQGTGA. CDR3 nucleotide sequence: TGTGCCAGCAGCTTAGCCCCAGGGGGCGACTATGGCTACACCTTC. Residues: CASSLAPGGDYGYTF.

The V gene is TRBV3-1 (or the pseudogene TRBV3-2), the J gene TRBJ1-2; 8 nucleotides align to TRBD1. Per germline, CDR1 LGHDT and CDR2 YNNKEL (reference sequence). Trimming removed 8 bases from V and 6 bases from J; junction bases left unmatched: 8. The CDR3 runs to 13 residues. The CDR3 DNA follows: TGTGCCAGCTCTTCGGACAGGGACGATGGCTACACCTTC. Translated: CASSSDRDDGYTF.

This sequence joins TRBV9 and TRBJ2-2; TRBD1 agrees at 9 bases. There are 14 residues in the CDR3. V shed 6 bases and J 2 bases; nucleotides not matched to a gene: 2. The germline CDR1 and CDR2 sequences are SGDLS and YYNGEE. CDR3 nucleotide sequence: TGTGCCAGCAAGACAGGGGGTAACACCGGGGAGCTGTTTTTT. Translation gives CASKTGGNTGELFF.

The chain combines TRBV19 with TRBJ1-1; D is perhaps TRBD1 (5 bases). CDR1 LNHDA and CDR2 SQIVND come from the germline V gene (reference sequence). Deletions cut 5 bases from V and 3 bases from J, with 10 bases between. This CDR3 has 13 residues. The CDR3 loop reads CASSATEYTEAFF. The CDR3 DNA reads TGTGCCAGTAGTGCGACAGAGTACACTGAAGCTTTCTTT.

This chain connects TRBV5-3 to TRBJ1-1; D is undetermined. TRBV5-3 is identified as an open reading frame with a role that is uncertain. V was pared by 7 bases and J by 3 bases, with 16 bases between. CDR3 size: 14 residues. The CDR3 loop is CARGRRHPDTEAFF. For the CDR3, the DNA is TGTGCCAGAGGCCGAAGACACCCTGACACTGAAGCTTTCTTT.

The chain carries TRBV20-1 and TRBJ1-2; perhaps TRBD1 as D (5 bases). The CDR3 sequence is 13 residues long. Trimming stripped 3 bases from V and 6 bases from J, with 14 bases between. Germline CDR1 and CDR2: DFQATT and SNEGSKA (reference sequence). The CDR3 bases are TGCAGTGCTAGTCCGGGACTAAGGGATGGCTACACCTTC. Protein: CSASPGLRDGYTF.

The rearrangement uses TRBV5-1 and TRBJ2-3; 7 bases match TRBD1. Losses at the gene ends were 2 bases for V and 6 bases for J; bases not matched to a gene: 9. The CDR3 loop spans 15 amino acids. CDR1 SGHRS and CDR2 YFSETQ come from the germline V gene. The CDR3 region has the DNA TGCGCCAGCAGCTTCTGGGGACAGATTACGGATACGCAGTATTTT. Amino acid sequence: CASSFWGQITDTQYF.

The chain couples TRBV2 to TRBJ2-3; D uncertain. CDR1 is SNHLY, CDR2 FYNNEI, per germline. V lost 5 bases to trimming and J lost 9 bases, with 12 bases between them. CDR3 length: 12 amino acids. CDR3 sequence reads: CASSKDSNTQYF. The CDR3 DNA follows: TGTGCCAGCAGTAAAGACTCGAACACGCAGTATTTT.

Only one count was recorded for this clone. The identical CDR3 is also encoded by other nucleotide sequences in the sample. The rearrangement links TRBV3-1 (or the pseudogene TRBV3-2) to TRBJ1-2; 7 positions agree with TRBD1. The CDR3 totals 14 residues. CDR1 and CDR2 from the germline V gene are LGHDT and YNNKEL (reference sequence). The trim removed 1 base at V and 5 bases at J, leaving 4 bases unmatched. The CDR3 spells CASSQGQGGYGYTF. The CDR3, as DNA: TGTGCCAGCAGCCAAGGACAGGGCGGATATGGCTACACCTTC.

The chain couples TRBV29-1 to TRBJ2-7; 7 nucleotides line up with TRBD1. With V trimmed by 5 bases and J by 5 bases, 9 bases remained unmatched. The CDR3 sequence is 13 residues long. Germline CDR1 and CDR2: SQVTM and ANQGSEA. The CDR3 DNA reads TGCAGCGTTCCTCGGGACAGCGGACACGAGCAGTACTTC. It is translated as CSVPRDSGHEQYF.

This sequence joins TRBV5-1 and TRBJ1-2; 11 nucleotides match TRBD1. Looked up from germline, CDR1 is SGHRS and CDR2 is YFSETQ. The CDR3 runs to 15 residues. The V gene end was trimmed by 4 bases and the J gene end by 2 bases; junction bases not matched to a gene: 4. CDR3 coding DNA: TGCGCCAGCAGCCCTGGACAGGGGGCAAACTATGGCTACACCTTC. This codes for CASSPGQGANYGYTF.